This T cell receptor (beta chain) stems from a study of T cells in Graves' hyperthyroidism and ophthalmopathy. Authors of the study amplified TCR beta CDR3 regions from RNA transcripts. HTBI primers were the set used in a first-round RT-PCR of the TCR CDR3. TCRdb analysed the multiplex PCR reads with MiXCR anew, one entry per CDR3 protein. The sample has a few hundred thousand distinct CDR3 sequences, about 15% seen once. J gave up 9 bases and V 2 bases, and 16 bases lay outside the gene matches. Germline values: CDR1 DFQATT, CDR2 SNEGSKA (reference sequence). The CDR3 totals 16 residues. This clonotype appeared many times.

The chain couples TRBV20-1 to TRBJ2-1; 7 bases line up with TRBD2. Sample: blood. The receptor's source is a woman in her twenties or thirties with Graves' ophthalmopathy. Here the CDR3 DNA reads TGCAGTGCTAGATCATCGCGGGGCGGGAGAATTGGTGAGCAGTTCTTC. Translation: CSARSSRGGRIGEQFF.